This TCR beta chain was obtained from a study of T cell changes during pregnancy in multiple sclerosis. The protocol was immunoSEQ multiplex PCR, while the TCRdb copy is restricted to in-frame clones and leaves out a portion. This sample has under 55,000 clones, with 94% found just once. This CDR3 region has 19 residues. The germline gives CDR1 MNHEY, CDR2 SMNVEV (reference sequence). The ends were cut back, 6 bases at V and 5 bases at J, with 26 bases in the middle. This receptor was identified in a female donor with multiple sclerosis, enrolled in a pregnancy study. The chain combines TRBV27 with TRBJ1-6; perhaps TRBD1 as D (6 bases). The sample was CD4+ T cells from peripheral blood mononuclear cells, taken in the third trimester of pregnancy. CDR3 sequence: CASSTQSRGNSYHNSPLHF. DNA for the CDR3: TGTGCCAGCAGCACGCAATCAAGGGGGAACTCCTATCATAATTCACCCCTCCACTTT.